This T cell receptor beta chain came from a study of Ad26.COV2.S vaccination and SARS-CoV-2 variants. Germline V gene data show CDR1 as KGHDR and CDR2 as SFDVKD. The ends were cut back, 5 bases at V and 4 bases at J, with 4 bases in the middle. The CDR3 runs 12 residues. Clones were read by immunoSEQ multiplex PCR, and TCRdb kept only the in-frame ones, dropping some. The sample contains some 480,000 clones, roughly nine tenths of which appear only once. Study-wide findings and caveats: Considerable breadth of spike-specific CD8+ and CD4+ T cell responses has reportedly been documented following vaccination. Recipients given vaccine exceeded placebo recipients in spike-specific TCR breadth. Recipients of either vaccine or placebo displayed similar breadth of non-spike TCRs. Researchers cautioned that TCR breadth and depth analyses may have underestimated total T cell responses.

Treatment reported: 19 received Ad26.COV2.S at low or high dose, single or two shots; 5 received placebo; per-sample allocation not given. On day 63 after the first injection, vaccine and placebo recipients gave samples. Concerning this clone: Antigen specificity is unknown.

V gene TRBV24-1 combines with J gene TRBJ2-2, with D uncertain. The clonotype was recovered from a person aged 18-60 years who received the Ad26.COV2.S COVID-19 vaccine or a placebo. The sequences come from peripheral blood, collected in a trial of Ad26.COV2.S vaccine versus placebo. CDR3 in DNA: TGTGCCACCAGTGTATTCACCGGGGAGCTGTTTTTT. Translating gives CATSVFTGELFF.